A selection of T cell receptor beta chains follows, all from one sample in a study of neurological immune-mediated disorders. One entry per CDR3 protein, called by TCRdb with MiXCR from the 5' RACE reads. The sample has roughly 25,000 distinct CDR3 sequences; 2% to 3% are singletons. Material: PBMCs. These receptors were taken from a woman aged 45 to 65 with multiple sclerosis. The CDR3 runs from the conserved cysteine through the conserved F or W. D genes are given only for firm matches. Only some rows state a clone size, as once, few, many or a class for expanded clones.

j_call clone_size d_call v_call cdr3_aa cdr3_nt
TRBJ2-7 many NA TRBV23-1 CASLRDPGSDEQYF TGCGCCAGCCTGAGGGACCCGGGGTCGGACGAGCAGTACTTC
TRBJ2-1 few NA TRBV11-3 CASSPGDRDEQFF TGTGCCAGCAGCCCGGGGGATAGGGATGAGCAGTTCTTC
TRBJ1-2 many TRBD1 TRBV25-1 CASSTGTGYGYTF TGTGCCAGCAGCACCGGGACAGGGTATGGCTACACCTTC
TRBJ1-4 many NA TRBV18 CASSPLDNNEKLFF TGTGCCAGCTCACCGCTCGACAATAATGAAAAACTGTTTTTT
TRBJ1-1 many NA TRBV20-1 CSALIGGGTEAFF TGCAGTGCCCTGATAGGGGGAGGCACTGAAGCTTTCTTT
TRBJ1-5 many NA TRBV7-2 CASSPRGIGNQPQHF TGTGCCAGCAGCCCGCGGGGGATAGGCAATCAGCCCCAGCATTTT
TRBJ2-1 many NA TRBV29-1 CSVSLGTRNLNEQFF TGCAGCGTTTCCTTGGGGACCCGGAATCTCAATGAGCAGTTCTTC
TRBJ2-3 many NA TRBV20-1 CSAREVGKDTQYF TGCAGTGCTAGAGAGGTGGGGAAGGATACGCAGTATTTT
TRBJ2-5 many TRBD2 TRBV7-6 CASSPLGGGAETQYF TGTGCCAGCAGCCCCCTGGGCGGGGGGGCTGAGACCCAGTACTTC
TRBJ2-7 NA NA TRBV4-1 CASSPGYEQYF TGCGCCAGCAGCCCCGGTTACGAGCAGTACTTC
TRBJ2-3 many TRBD1 TRBV7-2 CASNPTGGTDTQYF TGTGCCAGCAACCCGACAGGGGGCACAGATACGCAGTATTTT
TRBJ2-2 many NA TRBV20-1 CSARGVDSTGELFF TGCAGTGCTAGGGGGGTCGACAGCACCGGGGAGCTGTTTTTT
TRBJ2-3 many NA TRBV16 CASSLLPSRYTQYF TGTGCCAGCAGCCTCCTCCCGTCACGGTATACGCAGTATTTT
TRBJ1-4 many NA TRBV6-5 CASSYSHSEKLFF TGTGCCAGCAGTTACTCCCATTCTGAAAAACTGTTTTTT
TRBJ2-5 many NA TRBV5-1 CASSLGPSGQETQYF TGCGCCAGCAGCTTGGGTCCCAGCGGCCAAGAGACCCAGTACTTC
TRBJ1-2 many TRBD1 TRBV5-6 CASSLAGTGLNSGYTF TGTGCCAGCAGCTTGGCCGGGACAGGGTTAAATAGTGGCTACACCTTC